This T cell receptor (beta chain) was profiled in a study of blood T cells in healthy people across ages. Each sample had at least 6.5 million PBMCs isolated. The CDR3 covers 13 residues. Germline values: CDR1 MNHNS, CDR2 SASEGT. The V and J ends lost 8 bases and 13 bases, in that order; junction bases with no gene match: 11. The use of a sample-barcoded 5' primer and a J-beta primer mix characterized a second PCR of about 7 to 12 cycles. TCRdb itself ran the 5' RACE reads through MiXCR, one entry per CDR3 protein. The sample lists approximately 600,000 distinct CDR3 sequences, around three fifths occurring once.

Sequenced material: blood. The chain has TRBV6-1 and TRBJ2-1; 10 nucleotides align to TRBD2. This clonotype was obtained from a man aged 60-69 years in good health. The CDR3 DNA reads TGTGCCAGCCGGACTAGCGGACAAGAGACCCAGTTCTTC. It translates to CASRTSGQETQFF.